This TCR beta chain was sequenced during a study of shared clonotypes between healthy human individuals. In the study overall: CD8 memory received one plate per donor, CD8 naive two, CD4 memory three and CD4 naive three.

The ends lost 9 bases at V and 9 bases at J; junction bases unmatched: 12. CDR3 length equals 14 residues. Germline CDR1 SGHNT, CDR2 YENEEA. Several immunoSEQ plates held equal portions of the genomic DNA taken from each subset. Repertoires were generated with immunoSEQ multiplex PCR, while TCRdb's copy carries only in-frame clones and drops some. Of around 2.1 million clones listed, approximately 95% are singletons. Sequenced material: naive CD4+ T cells sorted from blood. This sample's subset: CD45RA+ positively selected. The chain joins TRBV11-3 to TRBJ1-5, with TRBD1 matching 9 bases. The TCR sequence derives from a man younger than 30 in good health. The CDR3 bases are TGTGCCAGTACTCCGGGACAGGGAGAGCTGCCCCAGCATTTT. Protein sequence: CASTPGQGELPQHF.